This passage covers 17 T cell receptor beta chains from one sample sequenced in a study of T-cell reconstitution after alpha-beta-depleted transplantation in children (dated by TCRdb to about 2016). Library preparation employed PCR. The sequencer was an Illumina HiSeq 2500. TCR library preparation used molecular barcoding, with unique molecular identifiers applied to normalize quantification of the TCRbeta repertoire. TCRdb reworked the public reads: Q25 trimming with fastp, MiXCR clone assembly, productive beta chains retained. Every entry covers one CDR3 protein and lists the most common genes and DNA from its rows. The sample yields around 400,000 distinct CDR3 sequences; 9.5% to 13% were counted once. Of the sample, roughly 5% falls within the top ten clones. Sequenced material: PBMCs from the stem cell graft donor, taken from the stem cell graft. These receptors were collected from a human donor who donated a stem cell graft to a child with acute myeloid leukemia.

There are a few counts of this clonotype. The chain is built from TRBV5-1 and TRBJ2-2; D gene ambiguous. This CDR3 spans 15 amino acids. Germline loops: CDR1 SGHRS, CDR2 YFSETQ. Trimming cost V 4 bases and J 0 bases, with 10 bases left between them. The CDR3 reads CASSVPAANTGELFF. CDR3 DNA: TGCGCCAGCAGCGTTCCTGCAGCGAACACCGGGGAGCTGTTTTTT.

The sample holds a few counts of this clonotype. The chain is built from TRBV5-5 and TRBJ2-7, with unresolved D. Trimming removed 0 bases from V and 1 base from J, with 11 bases in between. The CDR3 sequence is 15 residues long. Germline V gene sequence: CDR1 SGHKS, CDR2 YYEKEE (reference sequence). The CDR3: CASSLVLADSYEQYF. Here the CDR3 DNA reads TGTGCCAGCAGCTTGGTTCTCGCGGATTCCTACGAGCAGTACTTC.

The V gene is TRBV4-1, the J gene TRBJ2-3, with TRBD1 as a possible D gene (5 bases). Per germline, CDR1 MGHRA and CDR2 YSYEKL. Trimming stripped 0 bases from V and 2 bases from J, with 12 bases between. The CDR3 is 16 amino acids. CDR3 nucleotide sequence: TGCGCCAGCAGCCAAGATGAGACAGATGACACAGATACGCAGTATTTT. Translated: CASSQDETDDTDTQYF.

The chain couples TRBV5-1 to TRBJ1-6; D is undetermined. The CDR3 sequence is 14 residues long. With 0 bases removed from V and 11 bases from J, the gap between germline ends came to 12 bases. Germline V CDR1 and CDR2: SGHRS, YFSETQ. Written as DNA, the CDR3 is TGCGCCAGCAGCTTGGTTAAAGACTCGGCACCCCTCCACTTT. It translates to CASSLVKDSAPLHF.

In the case of this clonotype: An end of the junction does not agree with germline; a read error may underlie this. The V and J genes are TRBV20-1 and TRBJ2-4; TRBD1 matches at 7 bases. In germline, CDR1 is DFQATT, CDR2 SNEGSKA (reference sequence). The CDR3 sequence is 16 residues long. CDR3 sequence: CSASSPGGVAKNSQYF. The CDR3 bases are TGCAGTGCTAGCAGTCCAGGGGGAGTAGCCAAAAACAGTCAGTACTTC.

In its sample, this clonotype was seen many times. This sequence joins TRBV20-1 and TRBJ1-6; the D gene is possibly TRBD1 (5 bases). V was trimmed by 0 bases and J by 9 bases, leaving 15 bases between them. The length of the CDR3 is 15 residues. Germline CDR1 DFQATT, CDR2 SNEGSKA (reference sequence). CDR3 nucleotides: TGCAGTGCTAGAGATTCGAGGAGAGGGGTTTCACCCCTCCACTTT. It translates to CSARDSRRGVSPLHF.

The sample holds a few counts of this clonotype. The V and J genes are TRBV24-1 and TRBJ2-1, with TRBD2 as a possible D gene (6 bases). This CDR3 has 16 amino acids. The germline V and J ends were trimmed by 3 bases and 4 bases, with 15 bases remaining between them. Germline V gene lookup returns CDR1 KGHDR and CDR2 SFDVKD. CDR3 bases: TGTGCCACCAGTGATGGAGCGGGCCGGACGTACAATGAGCAGTTCTTC. Residues: CATSDGAGRTYNEQFF.

In this sample, this clonotype turned up many times. This chain links TRBV24-1 with TRBJ1-1, with TRBD1 matching 7 bases. This CDR3 has 13 amino acids. Germline V gene lookup returns CDR1 KGHDR and CDR2 SFDVKD. Trimming took 4 bases from V and 4 from J; bases not matched to a gene: 2. DNA for the CDR3: TGTGCCACCAGTGAGTCAGGGGGCACTGAAGCTTTCTTT. Translated, it gives CATSESGGTEAFF.

The chain uses TRBV20-1 and TRBJ2-5; 10 bases fit TRBD2. The CDR3 is made up of 17 amino acids. Germline assignment: CDR1 DFQATT and CDR2 SNEGSKA (reference sequence). V trimming: 6 bases; J trimming: 1 base; junction bases outside the gene matches: 14. The CDR3: CSAEGIAGGLSQETQYF. The DNA of the CDR3 is TGCAGTGCGGAGGGGATAGCGGGAGGACTTTCCCAAGAGACCCAGTACTTC.

Many counts were recorded for this clonotype. The chain has TRBV29-1 and TRBJ2-3; D not resolved. The V and J ends lost 5 bases and 4 bases respectively, with 7 bases between them. CDR1 SQVTM and CDR2 ANQGSEA come from the germline V gene. CDR3 length: 11 residues. The CDR3 DNA is TGCAGCGTTAACAGAGCAGATACGCAGTATTTT. Encoded protein: CSVNRADTQYF.

Many counts were recorded for this clonotype. The chain carries TRBV6-5 and TRBJ2-1; TRBD2 matches 12 bases. The germline V gene encodes CDR1 MNHEY and CDR2 SVGAGI. The CDR3 is 17 residues long. Unmatched junction bases numbered 2, after V lost 0 bases and J lost 2 bases. The chain's CDR3 is CASSYSGTSGPYNEQFF. The CDR3 region has the DNA TGTGCCAGCAGTTACTCGGGGACTAGCGGGCCCTACAATGAGCAGTTCTTC.

This clonotype was picked up a small number of times. The chain couples TRBV27 to TRBJ2-7; 8 bases agree with TRBD2. Germline CDR1 MNHEY, CDR2 SMNVEV (reference sequence). V was clipped by 2 bases and J by 0 bases; unmatched bases: 3. The length of the CDR3 is 15 residues. The CDR3 DNA reads as TGTGCCAGCAGTTTAAGCGGGGGTGGCTCCTACGAGCAGTACGTC. Protein sequence: CASSLSGGGSYEQYV.

This clonotype was detected only a few times. V usage is TRBV25-1 and J usage is TRBJ2-7; 8 nucleotides match TRBD1. CDR3 length: 16 residues. Germline V gives CDR1 MGHDK, CDR2 SYGVNS. J was trimmed by 0 bases and V by 3 bases; bases with no gene match: 7. CDR3 protein: CASSDSGQASSYEQYF. CDR3 coding DNA: TGTGCCAGCAGTGACTCGGGACAGGCAAGCTCCTACGAGCAGTACTTC.

There are a few counts of this clonotype. A junction boundary mismatches the germline segment, possibly from a read error. The chain combines TRBV20-1 with TRBJ1-6, with D unclear. Germline V gene sequence: CDR1 DFQATT, CDR2 SNEGSKA (reference sequence). The CDR3 has 13 amino acids. The CDR3 DNA follows: TGCAGTGCTTCCGACTCCTCTAATTCACCCCTCCACTTT. Protein sequence: CSASDSSNSPLHF.

This rearrangement joins TRBV5-1 to TRBJ2-3; 7 positions match TRBD2. From germline, CDR1 is SGHRS and CDR2 YFSETQ. Losses at the gene ends were 6 bases for V and 2 bases for J; bases not matched to a gene: 12. The CDR3 consists of 16 residues. The CDR3 sequence is CASTLSGLGPTDTQYF. The CDR3 DNA is TGCGCCAGCACCTTATCTGGACTAGGTCCCACAGATACGCAGTATTTT.

The chain links TRBV7-8 to TRBJ2-5; D may correspond to TRBD1 or TRBD2 (5 bases each). Per germline, CDR1 SGHVS and CDR2 FQNEAQ. Trimming took off 4 bases at V and 8 bases at J, with 20 bases between the two ends. This CDR3 contains 15 residues. CDR3 DNA sequence: TGTGCCAGCAGCTCCCGGGACGACCTCAGAGGTACCCAGTACTTC. This translates into CASSSRDDLRGTQYF.

This clonotype was counted many times. This chain links TRBV6-5 with TRBJ2-7; D ambiguous. This CDR3 is built from 13 residues. The germline gives CDR1 MNHEY, CDR2 SVGAGI. Trimming removed 5 bases at V and 9 bases at J, with 17 bases between. CDR3: CASSTQQSTGQYF. The CDR3 bases are TGTGCCAGCAGTACCCAACAGAGTACGGGGCAGTACTTC.